Listed below are T cell receptor beta chains from one sample, sequenced in a study of blood T cell repertoires in COVID-19. The data were produced by immunoSEQ multiplex PCR, yet TCRdb's version contains in-frame clones alone and is incomplete. This sample has approximately 480,000 clones; around 87% occur once, and the top ten carry under 0.75%. What was sequenced was PBMCs or T cells enriched from blood (not recorded which). The receptors stem from a woman aged 18-29 years who had recovered from COVID-19. CDR3s include the opening cysteine and the closing phenylalanine or tryptophan. The D gene is left open where the match is weak. A clone size is listed for some rows: how often the clone was seen (once, few, many), or a class if it is expanded.

TRBJ1-3 TRBV28 NA NA CASSFAGIGGNTIYF TGTGCCAGCAGTTTCGCGGGGATCGGAGGAAACACCATATATTTT
TRBJ2-1 TRBV5-6 NA NA CASSLLGGDDSYNEQFF TGTGCCAGCAGCTTGTTGGGCGGGGATGACTCCTACAATGAGCAGTTCTTC
TRBJ1-4 TRBV19 NA NA CAPGRGVLF TGTGCCCCCGGGAGGGGGGTCTTATTT
TRBJ2-5 TRBV9 NA TRBD2 CASSVDLTSGEETQYF TGTGCCAGCAGCGTAGATTTAACTAGCGGGGAAGAGACCCAGTACTTC
TRBJ1-3 TRBV19 NA NA CASRDFEGYTIYF TGTGCCAGTCGGGACTTCGAGGGATACACCATATATTTT
TRBJ2-4 TRBV30 NA NA CAWSAWSQGAKNIQYF TGTGCCTGGAGTGCCTGGTCCCAGGGGGCCAAAAACATTCAGTACTTC
TRBJ2-2 TRBV12-3/TRBV12-4 NA NA CASSLAEAGELFF TGTGCCAGCAGTTTAGCTGAGGCCGGGGAGCTGTTTTTT
TRBJ2-5 TRBV5-4 NA NA CASSLGAGSRETQYF TGTGCCAGCAGCTTGGGGGCGGGGTCGCGAGAGACCCAGTACTTC
TRBJ1-5 TRBV2 NA NA CASRSGRGNQPQHF TGTGCCAGCCGGTCGGGGAGGGGCAATCAGCCCCAGCATTTT
TRBJ2-7 TRBV5-6 once NA CASSLPGTYEQYF TGTGCCAGCAGCTTGCCAGGTACCTACGAGCAGTACTTC
TRBJ1-2 TRBV3-1/TRBV3-2 NA TRBD1 CASSHSDRASGYTF TGTGCCAGCAGCCATTCGGACAGGGCGAGCGGCTACACCTTC
TRBJ2-4 TRBV30 NA TRBD2 CAWSEGLAGGLGNIQYF TGTGCCTGGAGTGAGGGACTAGCGGGGGGGCTGGGGAACATTCAGTACTTC
TRBJ1-6 TRBV6-1 NA NA CASSERGRMSTELHF TGTGCCAGCAGTGAACGCGGGAGGATGTCGACTGAACTCCACTTT
TRBJ2-3 TRBV18 few TRBD1 CASSPTGGTDTQYF TGTGCCAGCTCTCCTACAGGGGGCACAGATACGCAGTATTTT
TRBJ2-3 TRBV5-1 NA TRBD1 CASSLTQGGRTDTQYF TGCGCCAGCAGCTTGACACAGGGGGGCCGCACAGATACGCAGTATTTT
TRBJ1-1 TRBV6-5 NA NA CASSYSQLKLNTEAFF TGTGCCAGCAGTTACTCACAGCTTAAATTGAACACTGAAGCTTTCTTT
TRBJ1-2 TRBV6-5 NA NA CASTWDTFNYGYTF TGTGCCAGCACCTGGGACACTTTCAACTATGGCTACACCTTC
TRBJ2-7 TRBV6-1 NA TRBD1 CASSGAWTGTNYEQYF TGTGCCAGCAGTGGTGCCTGGACAGGGACAAACTACGAGCAGTACTTC
TRBJ2-2 TRBV18 NA NA CASSPEDTGELFF TGTGCCAGCTCACCAGAGGACACCGGGGAGCTGTTTTTT
TRBJ2-1 TRBV6-5 few TRBD2 CASSFGLAGYNEQFF TGTGCCAGCAGTTTCGGACTAGCGGGGTACAATGAGCAGTTCTTC
TRBJ1-1 TRBV27 NA TRBD1 CASRTFIKTGSNTEAFF TGTGCCAGCCGCACCTTTATAAAGACAGGGTCGAACACTGAAGCTTTCTTT
TRBJ2-2 TRBV5-1 NA TRBD1 CASSLETGGTGELFF TGCGCCAGCAGCTTGGAGACAGGGGGAACCGGGGAGCTGTTTTTT
TRBJ2-5 TRBV5-6 NA TRBD2 CASSLYGLAGGEETQYF TGTGCCAGCAGCTTGTATGGACTAGCGGGGGGCGAAGAGACCCAGTACTTC
TRBJ1-2 TRBV25-1 NA NA CASSPSTGPFGYTF TGTGCCAGCTCTCCTTCGACTGGCCCTTTTGGCTACACCTTC
TRBJ1-2 TRBV15 NA NA CATSSSWSGYGYTF TGTGCCACCAGCAGCTCGTGGAGCGGCTATGGCTACACCTTC
TRBJ1-2 TRBV28 NA NA CASLSDRSGSRGYTF TGTGCCAGCTTATCAGACAGGTCGGGATCGCGGGGCTACACCTTC
TRBJ2-1 TRBV5-1 NA NA CASSRGTEDGDEQFF TGCGCCAGCAGCCGGGGGACTGAAGACGGGGATGAGCAGTTCTTC
TRBJ1-3 TRBV4-2 NA NA CASSPQTVSRNTIYF TGTGCCAGCAGCCCCCAGACAGTCTCTAGAAACACCATATATTTT
TRBJ2-3 TRBV7-2 once TRBD2 CASSFRRGGTDTQYF TGTGCCAGCAGCTTCCGGCGGGGGGGGACAGATACGCAGTATTTT
TRBJ1-4 TRBV6-5 NA NA CASSYSSAGRLFF TGTGCCAGCAGTTACTCGTCAGCGGGAAGACTGTTTTTT
TRBJ1-2 TRBV28 NA NA CASSKRPEGYTF TGTGCCAGCAGTAAGCGACCGGAAGGCTACACCTTC